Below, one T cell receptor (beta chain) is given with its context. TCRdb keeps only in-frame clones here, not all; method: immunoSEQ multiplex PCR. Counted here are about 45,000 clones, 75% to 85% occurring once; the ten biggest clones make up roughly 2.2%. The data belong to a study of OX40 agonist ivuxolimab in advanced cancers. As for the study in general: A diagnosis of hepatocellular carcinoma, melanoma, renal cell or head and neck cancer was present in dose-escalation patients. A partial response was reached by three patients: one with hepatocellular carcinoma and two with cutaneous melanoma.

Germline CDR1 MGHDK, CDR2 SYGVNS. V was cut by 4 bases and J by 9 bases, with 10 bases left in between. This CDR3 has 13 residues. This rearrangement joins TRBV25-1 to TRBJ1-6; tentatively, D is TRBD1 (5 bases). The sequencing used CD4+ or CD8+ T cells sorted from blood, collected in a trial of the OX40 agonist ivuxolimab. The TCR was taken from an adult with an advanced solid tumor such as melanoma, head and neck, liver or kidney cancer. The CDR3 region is CASSGTGGSPLHF. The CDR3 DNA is TGTGCCAGCAGTGGGACTGGGGGTTCACCCCTCCACTTT. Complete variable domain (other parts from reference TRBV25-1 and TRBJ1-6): EADIYQTPRYLVIGTGKKITLECSQTMGHDKMYWYQQDPGMELHLIHYSYGVNSTEKGDLSSESTVSRIRTEHFPLTLESARPSHTSQYLCASSGTGGSPLHFGNGTRLTVT.